Listed below are T cell receptor beta chains from one sample, sequenced in a study of beta chain features in type 1 diabetes. Sequencing used immunoSEQ multiplex PCR; TCRdb keeps in-frame clones, though not all of them. The sample includes a few hundred thousand clones, around 15% seen only once; the top ten take more than 0.015%. Sample: naive CD4+ T cells from blood. The receptors stem from a woman between 18 and 30 years old in good health. The CDR3 runs from the conserved cysteine through the conserved F or W. The D gene is left open where the match is weak. Where a row states a size, it is once, few, many or the class of an expanded clone; other rows omit it.

v_gene,d_gene,j_gene,abundance,CDR3aa,CDR3nt
TRBV30,TRBD2,TRBJ2-7,few,CAWSKAGVYEQYF,TGTGCCTGGAGTAAAGCGGGAGTGTACGAGCAGTACTTC
TRBV4-2,TRBD2,TRBJ2-1,-,CASSPQLASEQFF,TGTGCCAGCAGCCCACAACTAGCGAGTGAGCAGTTCTTC
TRBV5-1,TRBD2,TRBJ2-1,few,CASQNSPLAGGYNEQFF,TGCGCCAGCCAGAATTCGCCCTTGGCGGGAGGGTACAATGAGCAGTTCTTC
TRBV7-2,-,TRBJ2-3,few,CASSPRTADTQYF,TGTGCCAGCAGCCCTAGAACCGCAGATACGCAGTATTTT
TRBV28,-,TRBJ1-4,-,CASSPVREKLFF,TGTGCCAGCAGTCCGGTGAGGGAAAAACTGTTTTTT
TRBV7-9,-,TRBJ2-3,few,CASSPQLAAYTDTQYF,TGTGCCAGCAGCCCCCAACTAGCAGCGTACACAGATACGCAGTATTTT
TRBV30,TRBD1,TRBJ2-3,few,CAWSSQGVGDTQYF,TGTGCCTGGAGTAGTCAGGGGGTCGGAGATACGCAGTATTTT
TRBV30,TRBD1,TRBJ2-1,few,CAWGQGTGGPMYSYNEQFF,TGTGCCTGGGGACAAGGGACAGGGGGACCTATGTACTCCTACAATGAGCAGTTCTTC
TRBV11-2,-,TRBJ2-2,-,CASGRGGWRELFF,TGTGCCAGCGGCAGGGGTGGTTGGCGGGAGCTGTTTTTT
TRBV7-9,TRBD2,TRBJ2-7,-,CASSLTGGNYEQYF,TGTGCCAGCAGCTTGACGGGAGGAAACTACGAGCAGTACTTC
TRBV29-1,-,TRBJ2-1,-,CSAEQGQFF,TGCAGCGCTGAACAGGGGCAGTTCTTC
TRBV5-4,-,TRBJ2-3,few,CASSPRDLDTQYF,TGTGCCAGCAGCCCGCGGGACCTAGATACGCAGTATTTT
TRBV5-6,-,TRBJ2-4,-,CASSRRQTGSNIQYF,TGTGCCAGCAGCCGAAGACAGACAGGCTCAAACATTCAGTACTTC
TRBV6-6,-,TRBJ2-7,-,CASSYSSGGHSYEQYF,TGTGCCAGCAGTTACTCGTCTGGCGGGCATTCCTACGAGCAGTACTTC
TRBV30,-,TRBJ2-1,-,CAWERGGSSYNEQFF,TGTGCCTGGGAACGTGGGGGGAGCTCCTACAATGAGCAGTTCTTC
TRBV7-2,-,TRBJ2-7,-,CASSLHREQYF,TGTGCCAGCAGCTTACACCGGGAGCAGTACTTC
TRBV30,-,TRBJ1-2,-,CARRGPTGGYTF,TGTGCACGGCGGGGCCCGACGGGGGGCTACACCTTC
TRBV18,TRBD1,TRBJ1-2,-,CASSQTGTGTGYTF,TGTGCCAGCTCTCAGACCGGGACAGGGACCGGCTACACCTTC
TRBV9,-,TRBJ1-2,-,CASSLDSGYGYTF,TGTGCCAGCAGCTTGGACAGTGGGTATGGCTACACCTTC
TRBV4-1,TRBD2,TRBJ2-5,-,CASSRQGTEGGETQYF,TGCGCCAGCAGCCGACAAGGGACCGAGGGAGGGGAGACCCAGTACTTC
TRBV12-5,TRBD2,TRBJ2-3,-,CASGLPGTSGSTDTQYF,TGTGCTAGTGGTTTGCCCGGGACTAGCGGGAGCACAGATACGCAGTATTTT
TRBV6-5,-,TRBJ1-2,-,CASSYSGAGYTF,TGTGCCAGCAGTTACTCCGGAGCAGGCTACACCTTC
TRBV5-1,-,TRBJ2-6,-,CASSSVGAGANVLTF,TGCGCCAGCAGCTCTGTCGGGGCTGGGGCCAACGTCCTGACTTTC
TRBV29-1,-,TRBJ1-3,-,CSVEPLGVTGNTIYF,TGCAGCGTCGAACCCCTCGGGGTTACGGGAAACACCATATATTTT
TRBV11-2,-,TRBJ1-1,few,CASSLMPNLNTEAFF,TGTGCCAGCAGCTTAATGCCAAACTTGAACACTGAAGCTTTCTTT
TRBV6-1,-,TRBJ2-1,-,CAIAFRQFF,TGTGCAATAGCATTCCGTCAGTTCTTC
TRBV4-3,-,TRBJ2-1,-,CASSQADRGEQFF,TGCGCCAGCAGCCAAGCCGACCGGGGTGAGCAGTTCTTC
TRBV4-1,-,TRBJ2-2,-,CASRQTNPTGELFF,TGCGCCAGCAGACAGACTAACCCGACCGGGGAGCTGTTTTTT
TRBV11-2,-,TRBJ2-1,-,CASSLSSGSYNEQFF,TGTGCCAGCAGCTTATCGAGCGGTTCCTACAATGAGCAGTTCTTC
TRBV30,-,TRBJ2-5,-,CAWSVGLGNQETQYF,TGTGCCTGGAGTGTAGGTTTGGGCAACCAAGAGACCCAGTACTTC
TRBV30,-,TRBJ2-5,-,CAWSDVLVGETQYF,TGTGCCTGGAGTGACGTACTAGTAGGGGAGACCCAGTACTTC
TRBV2,-,TRBJ2-5,-,CASSDTVQETQYF,TGTGCCAGCAGTGATACAGTCCAAGAGACCCAGTACTTC
TRBV27,-,TRBJ1-4,few,CASSPGINEKLFF,TGTGCCAGCAGTCCCGGGATCAATGAAAAACTGTTTTTT
TRBV30,-,TRBJ2-1,few,CAWSGGLEQFF,TGTGCCTGGAGTGGCGGACTGGAGCAGTTCTTC
TRBV11-1,-,TRBJ2-1,-,CASSFRQGTLLFF,TGTGCCAGCAGCTTCCGGCAGGGAACACTGCTGTTCTTC
TRBV29-1,-,TRBJ2-1,few,CSVELQERNEQFF,TGCAGCGTTGAATTACAGGAACGCAATGAGCAGTTCTTC
TRBV19,TRBD1,TRBJ2-2,few,CASSRNRGQGLTGELFF,TGTGCCAGTAGTCGAAATCGGGGACAGGGTCTCACCGGGGAGCTGTTTTTT
TRBV4-1,TRBD2,TRBJ2-1,few,CASSQASGRTYNEQFF,TGCGCCAGCAGCCAAGCTAGCGGGAGAACCTACAATGAGCAGTTCTTC
TRBV18,TRBD2,TRBJ2-1,once,CASSSGVPSGITNNEQFF,TGTGCCAGCTCATCGGGAGTGCCTAGCGGGATAACAAACAATGAGCAGTTCTTC
TRBV9,TRBD2,TRBJ2-3,-,CASSSLAGGPDTQYF,TGTGCCAGCAGCTCCCTAGCGGGAGGGCCTGATACGCAGTATTTT
TRBV7-2,-,TRBJ1-1,-,CASRTNPNTEAFF,TGTGCCAGCCGGACAAACCCTAACACTGAAGCTTTCTTT
TRBV30,TRBD2,TRBJ2-1,few,CAWSVGRHSGKNEQFF,TGTGCCTGGAGTGTCGGGAGGCATTCAGGGAAGAATGAGCAGTTCTTC
TRBV15,-,TRBJ2-7,-,CATSRDRVYEQYF,TGTGCCACCAGCAGAGATCGGGTCTACGAGCAGTACTTC
TRBV30,-,TRBJ2-7,few,CAWSAGRGVGEQYF,TGTGCCTGGAGTGCAGGGCGGGGCGTCGGGGAGCAGTACTTC
TRBV6-1,TRBD1,TRBJ2-5,few,CATADRAQETQYF,TGTGCCACCGCGGACAGGGCTCAAGAGACCCAGTACTTC
TRBV4-3,-,TRBJ2-1,few,CASSQESGAYNEQFF,TGCGCCAGCAGCCAAGAAAGCGGAGCCTACAATGAGCAGTTCTTC
TRBV19,TRBD1,TRBJ2-7,-,CASSNPGQGSYEQYF,TGTGCCAGTAGTAATCCGGGACAGGGAAGTTACGAGCAGTACTTC
TRBV28,-,TRBJ1-2,-,CASIPGSLLSGYTF,TGTGCCAGCATTCCGGGGTCCTTGTTGTCTGGCTACACCTTC
TRBV27,TRBD1,TRBJ1-5,-,CASSPWTGKGINQPQHF,TGTGCCAGCAGTCCCTGGACAGGGAAGGGAATCAATCAGCCCCAGCATTTT
TRBV7-9,TRBD2,TRBJ2-1,few,CASLTSGWNEQFF,TGTGCCAGCTTGACTAGCGGGTGGAATGAGCAGTTCTTC
TRBV7-2,TRBD1,TRBJ2-1,few,CASSPGQGAQFF,TGTGCCAGCAGCCCGGGACAGGGGGCGCAGTTCTTC
TRBV5-1,-,TRBJ2-5,few,CASSRDGGETQYF,TGCGCCAGCAGCCGAGACGGGGGAGAGACCCAGTACTTC
TRBV14,TRBD1,TRBJ2-7,-,CASSQQRGQYEQYF,TGTGCCAGCAGCCAACAGAGGGGGCAATACGAGCAGTACTTC
TRBV30,TRBD1,TRBJ2-6,few,CAWSGTGSGANVLTF,TGTGCCTGGAGTGGGACAGGGTCTGGGGCCAACGTCCTGACTTTC
TRBV9,TRBD2,TRBJ2-7,few,CASSGHSGSVPEQYF,TGTGCCAGCAGCGGACATAGCGGGAGTGTCCCCGAGCAGTACTTC